Listed here is a single T cell receptor (beta chain). This record belongs to a study of blood T cell repertoires in COVID-19. The CDR3 length is 16 residues. Germline loops: CDR1 SGHRS, CDR2 YFSETQ. V lost 0 bases and J lost 0, with 7 bases in between. The method was immunoSEQ multiplex PCR; TCRdb's version includes in-frame clones alone and lacks a portion of them. The sample contains roughly 250,000 clones, 70% to 85% of which appear only once. The TCR sequence derives from an elderly woman with acute or convalescent COVID-19. The sample consisted of peripheral blood. The chain has TRBV5-1 and TRBJ1-6; the D is unclear. The CDR3 DNA sequence: TGCGCCAGCAGCTTGGTACCAGACTCCTATAATTCACCCCTCCACTTT. Protein product: CASSLVPDSYNSPLHF. The complete variable domain, with remaining parts taken from reference TRBV5-1 and TRBJ1-6, reads KAGVTQTPRYLIKTRGQQVTLSCSPISGHRSVSWYQQTPGQGLQFLFEYFSETQRNKGNFPGRFSGRQFSNSRSEMNVSTLELGDSALYLCASSLVPDSYNSPLHFGNGTRLTVT.